This T cell receptor beta chain was sequenced in a study (dated by TCRdb to 2013 to 2016). The study in broad terms: The study set out to test whether tumor-infiltrating Tregs in breast cancer get recruited from blood Tregs or are instead converted in situ from other CD4+ T cell subsets. The paper as a whole reports these results and caveats: Among roughly 22 patients, about 12% of tumor Treg TRBV12-4/TRBJ1-2 sequences were shared with naive CD4+ cells, versus under 2.4% with blood Tregs or memory cells. The greatest overlap of tumor-infiltrating Treg TCR alpha and beta sequences was with tumor naive CD4+ T cells, followed next by blood naive CD4+ T cells. Tumor memory CD4+ T cell TCR gene usage was found to cluster with blood and lymph node memory CD4+ cells and with lymph node naive CD4+ cells. The larger-cohort validation was restricted to a single TCR beta V-J rearrangement rather than whole repertoires.

This clonotype appeared many times. Its target antigen remains unknown. Per-base quality was not reported, and no clone a single base away is much larger than it. Receptor libraries were prepared by multiplex PCR. The listed sequencing device is Ion Torrent PGM. Adaptor-ligated barcode primers were used to amplify TRBV12-4/TRBJ1-2 clonotypes in the approximately 23-patient analysis. The Ion Personal Genome Machine system was used to sequence the TRBV12-4/TRBJ1-2 amplicons from the approximately 23-patient cohort. Per the source publication's procedure: For each of nine subset-tissue groups, sequencing data from the five patients were pooled, and the groups were then compared using unsupervised clustering of TCR gene usage. The Morisita-Horn index was used to calculate repertoire similarity, with shared sequences weighted according to their contribution to each repertoire. TCRdb took the public reads, trimmed them with fastp at Q25, ran MiXCR for clone calling and kept in-frame beta chains. CDR3 protein sequences are deduplicated, and each keeps its most common genes and DNA. The V and J calls, along with clone size, are taken from TCRdb and not from the paper's own processing. The sample contains roughly 2,000 distinct CDR3 sequences, over 1% of them found a single time. The ten largest clones add up to approximately 20% of the sample.

The CDR3, cysteine through phenylalanine, is 13 amino acids long. CDR3 DNA only is kept here, 39 bases in frame from base 1. V gives up 5 bases and J gives up 8 bases, and the segment between their germline ends measures 15 bases. The Miltenyi Naive CD4+ T Cell Isolation kit was used to purify naive CD4+ T cells, and Tregs were depleted with CD25 microbeads. In a larger cohort of more than 20 breast cancer patients, a single TRBV12-4/TRBJ1-2 rearrangement was sequenced in tumor Tregs and in blood Treg, naive and memory CD4+ cells. Mononuclear cells from lymph nodes or around 48 ml of peripheral blood were isolated by Ficoll density gradient centrifugation. A purity exceeding 90% was confirmed by FACS for the sorted cell populations.

Sequencing was carried out using naive CD4+ T cells sorted from blood. This sample's cell subset or site label indicates: naive CD4+ T cells, CD4+CD45RA+CD25-. The chain is encoded by TRBV12-3 or TRBV12-4 joined to TRBJ1-2; the D segment cannot be called with confidence. The clonotype was recovered from a female donor with breast cancer. The CDR3 reads as follows: CASSPDVSLGYTF. The nucleotide sequence is given as TGTGCCAGCAGTCCGGATGTCTCTCTCGGCTACACCTTC.